Below are 19 T cell receptor beta chains sequenced from a single sample in a study of cytomegalovirus exposure and HLA in healthy donors. 13 Jbeta primers and 60 Vbeta primers were used for the PCR. The data were produced by immunoSEQ multiplex PCR, yet TCRdb's version contains in-frame clones alone and is incomplete. The sample contains 110,000 or so clones, approximately 81% of which appear only once. Sequenced input: PBMCs. Receptors originate from a woman aged 25 to 39 in good health and CMV-seronegative.

This clone was recorded once. The chain couples TRBV9 to TRBJ1-1, with 8 bases fitting TRBD1. Germline trimming cut 0 bases from V and 5 bases from J; bases unmatched to any gene: 0. The germline CDR1 and CDR2 sequences are SGDLS and YYNGEE. This CDR3 spans 13 amino acids. CDR3 in DNA: TGTGCCAGCAGCGTAGGGACAGGGACTGAAGCTTTCTTT. Its protein is CASSVGTGTEAFF.

The count of this clone is one. V is TRBV4-1 and J is TRBJ2-7; TRBD2 matches 14 bases. Trimming cost V 2 bases and J 5 bases; bases outside gene matches: 5. The CDR3 contains 16 residues. Germline V gene data show CDR1 as MGHRA and CDR2 as YSYEKL. In DNA, the CDR3 is TGCGCCAGCAGCCAATATATGGGACTAGCGGGAGACGAGCAGTACTTC. Translating gives CASSQYMGLAGDEQYF.

In its sample, this clone was seen once. The gene calls are TRBV10-1 and TRBJ1-2, with D perhaps matching TRBD1 (6 bases). The ends were cut back, 3 bases at V and 8 bases at J, with 19 bases in the middle. The germline gives CDR1 WNHNN, CDR2 SYGVQD (reference sequence). The CDR3 extends over 15 amino acids. The CDR3 region is CASSDQATGPRGYTF. In DNA, the CDR3 is TGCGCCAGCAGTGACCAGGCGACAGGTCCCCGGGGCTACACCTTC.

This sequence joins TRBV7-9 and TRBJ2-7, with D tentatively TRBD1 (6 bases). This CDR3 has 12 amino acids. The germline V and J ends were trimmed by 3 bases and 5 bases, with 8 bases remaining between them. The germline gives CDR1 SEHNR, CDR2 FQNEAQ (reference sequence). CDR3: CASSLGAHEQYF. For the CDR3, the DNA is TGTGCCAGCAGCTTGGGGGCCCACGAGCAGTACTTC.

The chain uses TRBV27 and TRBJ2-2; maybe TRBD2 (5 bases). The CDR3 totals 15 residues. From germline, CDR1 is MNHEY and CDR2 SMNVEV (reference sequence). V was clipped by 4 bases and J by 3 bases, with 12 bases between them. The CDR3, as DNA: TGTGCCAGCAGTTATTTGAGAGCGGACACCGGGGAGCTGTTTTTT. Residues: CASSYLRADTGELFF.

V gene TRBV7-8 combines with J gene TRBJ2-1, with 10 bases fitting TRBD2. V trimming: 2 bases; J trimming: 5 bases; junction bases outside the gene matches: 12. The CDR3 totals 18 residues. From germline, CDR1 is SGHVS and CDR2 FQNEAQ. The CDR3 coding sequence is TGTGCCAGCAGCTTACGCCGCGCGGGACTAGCGCGCCACAATGAGCAGTTCTTC. Its protein product is CASSLRRAGLARHNEQFF. Looking up the rest from reference TRBV7-8 and TRBJ2-1 gives the full variable domain: GAGVSQSPRYKVAKRGQDVALRCDPISGHVSLFWYQQALGQGPEFLTYFQNEAQLDKSGLPSDRFFAERPEGSVSTLKIQRTQQEDSAVYLCASSLRRAGLARHNEQFFGPGTRLTVL.

V and J are TRBV5-4 and TRBJ2-7; 9 nucleotides match TRBD2. From germline, CDR1 is SGHNT and CDR2 YYREEE (reference sequence). The ends lost 4 bases at V and 12 bases at J; junction bases unmatched: 11. The CDR3 sequence is 13 residues long. CDR3 region: CASSPRGTSLLYF. In nucleotides, the CDR3 is TGTGCCAGCAGCCCCCGCGGGACTAGCTTGTTGTACTTC.

This clone was seen only once. This chain connects TRBV6-6 to TRBJ2-7, with D possibly matching TRBD2 (6 bases). The germline V gene has CDR1 MNHNY and CDR2 SVGAGI (reference sequence). Trimming cost V 7 bases and J 5 bases, with 18 bases left between them. The CDR3 length is 14 residues. The CDR3: CASTPGGGRDEQYF. Here the CDR3 DNA reads TGTGCCAGCACCCCCGGGGGTGGGCGGGACGAGCAGTACTTC.

V usage is TRBV10-2 and J usage is TRBJ1-1; unclear D gene. Germline V gene sequence: CDR1 WSHSY, CDR2 SAAADI. The CDR3 runs 14 residues. The V end lost 6 bases, the J end lost 0 bases, and 11 bases lay between the germline ends. The CDR3 sequence: CASSHVVLNTEAFF. Here the CDR3 DNA reads TGCGCCAGCAGCCACGTAGTACTGAACACTGAAGCTTTCTTT.

V and J are TRBV4-3 and TRBJ2-5; 11 bases are a match to TRBD2. V gave up 2 bases and J gave up 5 bases; unmatched junction bases: 7. In germline, CDR1 is LGHNA, CDR2 YSLEER. CDR3 length: 16 amino acids. CDR3 DNA sequence: TGCGCCAGCAGCCAAACTAGCGGGAGTGAGAAGGAGACCCAGTACTTC. Translation: CASSQTSGSEKETQYF.

The chain carries TRBV30 and TRBJ2-7, with TRBD2 matching over 8 bases. This CDR3 comprises 14 residues. The germline V gene has CDR1 GTSNPN and CDR2 SVGIG (reference sequence). V lost 3 bases to trimming and J lost 4 bases; unmatched junction nucleotides: 8. The CDR3 DNA is TGTGCCTGGAGCGCGGGGGGCGGGAAGTACGAGCAGTACTTC. It yields the protein CAWSAGGGKYEQYF.

V and J are TRBV4-3 and TRBJ2-1; the D is unclear. Per the germline V gene, CDR1 is LGHNA and CDR2 is YSLEER. The V end was cut by 4 bases, the J end by 0 bases, with 7 bases between. CDR3 size: 14 residues. The CDR3 bases are TGCGCCAGCAGCCCCTCTAGCTCCTACAATGAGCAGTTCTTC. Translating it yields CASSPSSSYNEQFF.

The chain recombines TRBV5-1 with TRBJ1-5; D is perhaps TRBD1 (6 bases). V shed 0 bases and J shed 4 bases, with 11 bases lying between them. The germline V gene encodes CDR1 SGHRS and CDR2 YFSETQ. The CDR3 is made up of 15 amino acids. The CDR3 sequence: CASSLGPGANQPQHF. The CDR3 DNA follows: TGCGCCAGCAGCTTGGGTCCAGGGGCAAATCAGCCCCAGCATTTT.

The chain uses TRBV19 and TRBJ1-2; TRBD1 matches 7 bases. The germline V gene encodes CDR1 LNHDA and CDR2 SQIVND (reference sequence). The CDR3 length is 17 residues. J was trimmed by 4 bases and V by 5 bases; bases with no gene match: 16. CDR3 nucleotides: TGTGCCAGTAGTCCGGCAGGGAGAGGGGGCGCGCGCTATGGCTACACCTTC. Amino acid sequence: CASSPAGRGGARYGYTF. Full variable domain (outside the CDR3, taken from reference TRBV19 and TRBJ1-2): DGGITQSPKYLFRKEGQNVTLSCEQNLNHDAMYWYRQDPGQGLRLIYYSQIVNDFQKGDIAEGYSVSREKKESFPLTVTSAQKNPTAFYLCASSPAGRGGARYGYTFGSGTRLTVV.

The chain links TRBV11-2 to TRBJ2-2; 13 bases match TRBD2. Per the germline V gene, CDR1 is SGHAT and CDR2 is FQNNGV. J lost 5 bases, V lost 1 base, and 7 bases had no gene match. The CDR3 has 18 residues. CDR3 DNA sequence: TGTGCCAGCAGCTTAGTACGGACTAGCGGGAGTCGAACCGGGGAGCTGTTTTTT. As protein: CASSLVRTSGSRTGELFF.

The chain couples TRBV5-1 to TRBJ2-7, with 7 bases that match TRBD1. Germline CDR1 and CDR2: SGHRS and YFSETQ. The CDR3 has 13 residues. Trimming removed 2 bases from V and 2 bases from J; junction bases left unmatched: 1. The CDR3, as DNA: TGCGCCAGCAGCTTTACAGGGGCCTACGAGCAGTACTTC. This translates into CASSFTGAYEQYF.

The chain has TRBV2 and TRBJ1-5, with 8 bases that match TRBD1. The germline V gene has CDR1 SNHLY and CDR2 FYNNEI. This CDR3 comprises 15 residues. V shed 6 bases, J shed 2 bases, and the junction held 6 bases outside the gene matches. The DNA of the CDR3 is TGTGCCAGCAGCGGACCGGGACAGGGCAATCAGCCCCAGCATTTT. Amino acids: CASSGPGQGNQPQHF.

The chain links TRBV27 to TRBJ2-7; D may be TRBD2 (5 bases). Germline V CDR1 and CDR2: MNHEY, SMNVEV (reference sequence). CDR3 length: 13 residues. The V gene lost 9 bases and the J gene lost 1 base, with 13 bases spanning the gap. The chain's CDR3 is CASSYGISYEQYF. The CDR3, as DNA: TGTGCCAGTTCGTACGGGATTTCCTACGAGCAGTACTTC.

This chain uses TRBV7-9 with TRBJ1-2; 7 positions match TRBD1. Germline CDR1 SEHNR, CDR2 FQNEAQ (reference sequence). The CDR3 covers 15 residues. The junction had 12 bases not matched to a gene; V was cut back by 3 bases and J by 8 bases. The CDR3 coding sequence is TGTGCCAGCAGCTTGGGAGTTTCACAGGGGATGGGCTACACCTTC. Amino acid sequence: CASSLGVSQGMGYTF.